The clone carrying this T cell receptor beta chain was detected only a few times. Together with a sample-barcoded 5' primer, a J-beta primer mix was included in a second PCR lasting roughly 7 to 11 cycles. Using its own MiXCR run on the 5' RACE reads, TCRdb lists one record per CDR3 protein. The profile shows roughly 1.5 million distinct CDR3 sequences, about 45% of them singletons. This entry is derived from a study of blood T cells in healthy people across ages. V was cut by 5 bases and J by 8 bases, with 16 bases left in between. CDR1 is SEHNR and CDR2 is FQNEAQ in the germline V gene (reference sequence). CDR3 length: 15 amino acids.

The sequence derives from a woman aged 18 to 35 in good health. V is TRBV7-9 and J is TRBJ1-6; possible D gene TRBD1, 5 bases. The sample consisted of blood. CDR3 coding DNA: TGTGCCAGCAGCCTCGGGAGGGGCGTAGATTCACCCCTCCACTTT. The encoded protein is CASSLGRGVDSPLHF.